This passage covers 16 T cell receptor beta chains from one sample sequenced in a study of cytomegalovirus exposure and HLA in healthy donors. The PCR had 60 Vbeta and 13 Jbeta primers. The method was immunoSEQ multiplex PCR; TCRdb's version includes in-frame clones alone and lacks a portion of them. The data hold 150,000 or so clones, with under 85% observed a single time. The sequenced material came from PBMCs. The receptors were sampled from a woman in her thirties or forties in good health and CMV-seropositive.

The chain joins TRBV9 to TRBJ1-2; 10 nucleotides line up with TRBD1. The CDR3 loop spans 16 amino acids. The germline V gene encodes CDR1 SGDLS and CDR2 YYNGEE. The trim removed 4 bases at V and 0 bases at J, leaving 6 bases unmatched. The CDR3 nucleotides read TGTGCCAGCAGCACGCGACAGGGGGCCTCTAACTATGGCTACACCTTC. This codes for CASSTRQGASNYGYTF.

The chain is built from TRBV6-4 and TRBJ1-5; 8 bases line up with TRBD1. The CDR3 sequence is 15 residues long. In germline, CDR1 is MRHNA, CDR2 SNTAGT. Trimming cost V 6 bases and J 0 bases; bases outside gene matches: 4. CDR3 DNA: TGTGCCAGCAGGGTGGGACAGGCTAGCAATCAGCCCCAGCATTTT. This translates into CASRVGQASNQPQHF.

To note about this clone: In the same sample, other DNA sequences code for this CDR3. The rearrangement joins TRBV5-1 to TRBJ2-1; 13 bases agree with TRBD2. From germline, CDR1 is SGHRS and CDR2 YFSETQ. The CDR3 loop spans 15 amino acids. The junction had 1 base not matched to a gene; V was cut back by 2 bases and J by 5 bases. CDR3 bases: TGCGCCAGCAGCTTACTAGCGGGGGGGAACAATGAGCAGTTCTTC. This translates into CASSLLAGGNNEQFF.

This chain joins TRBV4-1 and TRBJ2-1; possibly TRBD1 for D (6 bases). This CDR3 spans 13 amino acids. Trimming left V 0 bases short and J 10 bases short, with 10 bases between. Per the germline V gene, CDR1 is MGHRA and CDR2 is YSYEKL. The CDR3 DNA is TGCGCCAGCAGCCAAGACCCGACAGGCGAGCAGTTCTTC. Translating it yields CASSQDPTGEQFF.

The CDR3 loop reads CASSAGRETALHYGYTF. Written as DNA, the CDR3 is TGTGCCAGCAGCGCAGGACGGGAGACAGCGCTCCACTATGGCTACACCTTC. This chain connects TRBV9 to TRBJ1-2; weak D call: TRBD1 (5 bases). The CDR3 runs 17 residues. V was cut by 3 bases and J by 3 bases, with 21 bases left in between. The V gene's germline CDR1 is SGDLS and CDR2 YYNGEE.

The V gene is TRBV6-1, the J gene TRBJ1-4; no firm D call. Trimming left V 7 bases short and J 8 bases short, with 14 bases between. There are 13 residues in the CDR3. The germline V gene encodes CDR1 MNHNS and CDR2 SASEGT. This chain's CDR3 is CASKLAEMEKLFF. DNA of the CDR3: TGTGCCAGCAAGTTGGCGGAGATGGAAAAACTGTTTTTT.

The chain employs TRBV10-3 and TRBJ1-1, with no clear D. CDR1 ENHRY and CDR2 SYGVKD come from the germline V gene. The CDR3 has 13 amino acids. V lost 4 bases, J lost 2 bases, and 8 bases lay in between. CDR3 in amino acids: CAISGGFNTEAFF. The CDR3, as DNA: TGTGCCATCAGTGGAGGGTTCAACACTGAAGCTTTCTTT.

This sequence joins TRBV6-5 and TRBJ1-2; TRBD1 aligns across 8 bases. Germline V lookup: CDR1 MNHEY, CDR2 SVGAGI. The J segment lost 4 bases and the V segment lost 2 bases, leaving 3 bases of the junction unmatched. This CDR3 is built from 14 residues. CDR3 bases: TGTGCCAGCAGTTACCAGGGGGCGACCTATGGCTACACCTTC. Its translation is CASSYQGATYGYTF.

The CDR3 protein is CASSAFSSQGLYEQYF. Here the CDR3 DNA reads TGTGCCAGCAGCGCATTTTCATCCCAGGGACTCTACGAGCAGTACTTC. V usage is TRBV7-9 and J usage is TRBJ2-7; D is perhaps TRBD2 (6 bases). The germline V gene has CDR1 SEHNR and CDR2 FQNEAQ (reference sequence). The CDR3 contains 16 residues. V lost 5 bases and J 3 bases, leaving 20 bases between the germline ends.

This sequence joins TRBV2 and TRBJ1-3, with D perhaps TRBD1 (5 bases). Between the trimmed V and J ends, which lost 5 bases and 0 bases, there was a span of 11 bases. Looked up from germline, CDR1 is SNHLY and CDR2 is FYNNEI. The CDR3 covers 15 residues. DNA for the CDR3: TGTGCCAGCAGTTACCAGGGTTCCTCTGGAAACACCATATATTTT. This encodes CASSYQGSSGNTIYF. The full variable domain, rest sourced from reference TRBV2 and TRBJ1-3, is EPEVTQTPSHQVTQMGQEVILRCVPISNHLYFYWYRQILGQKVEFLVSFYNNEISEKSEIFDDQFSVERPDGSNFTLKIRSTKLEDSAMYFCASSYQGSSGNTIYFGEGSWLTVV.

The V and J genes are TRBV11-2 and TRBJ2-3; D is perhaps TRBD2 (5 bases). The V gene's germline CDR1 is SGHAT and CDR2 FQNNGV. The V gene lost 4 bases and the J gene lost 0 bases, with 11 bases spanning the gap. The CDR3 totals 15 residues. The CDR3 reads CASSSEAASTDTQYF. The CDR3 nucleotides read TGTGCCAGCAGCTCCGAAGCGGCTAGCACAGATACGCAGTATTTT.

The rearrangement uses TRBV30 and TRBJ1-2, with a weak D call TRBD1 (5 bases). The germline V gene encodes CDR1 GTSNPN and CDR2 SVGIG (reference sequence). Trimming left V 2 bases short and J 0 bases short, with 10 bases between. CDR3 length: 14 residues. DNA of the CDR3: TGTGCCTGGAGTCCGCAGGGTCCTAACTATGGCTACACCTTC. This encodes CAWSPQGPNYGYTF.

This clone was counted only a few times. CDR3 protein: CASSDQVNTEAFF. The DNA of the CDR3 is TGTGCCAGCAGTGATCAGGTGAACACTGAAGCTTTCTTT. The gene calls are TRBV2 and TRBJ1-1, with D unresolved. V dropped 3 bases and J dropped 0 bases, with 5 bases sitting between them. In germline, CDR1 is SNHLY, CDR2 FYNNEI. The CDR3 length is 13 residues. The full variable domain, with the rest looked up from reference TRBV2 and TRBJ1-1, is EPEVTQTPSHQVTQMGQEVILRCVPISNHLYFYWYRQILGQKVEFLVSFYNNEISEKSEIFDDQFSVERPDGSNFTLKIRSTKLEDSAMYFCASSDQVNTEAFFGQGTRLTVV.

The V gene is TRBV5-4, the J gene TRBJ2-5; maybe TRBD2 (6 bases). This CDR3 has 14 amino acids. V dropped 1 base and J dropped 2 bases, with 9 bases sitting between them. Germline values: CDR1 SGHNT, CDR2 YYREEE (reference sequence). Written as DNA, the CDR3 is TGTGCCAGCAGCTTGCGGCTAGCGCAAGAGACCCAGTACTTC. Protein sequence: CASSLRLAQETQYF.

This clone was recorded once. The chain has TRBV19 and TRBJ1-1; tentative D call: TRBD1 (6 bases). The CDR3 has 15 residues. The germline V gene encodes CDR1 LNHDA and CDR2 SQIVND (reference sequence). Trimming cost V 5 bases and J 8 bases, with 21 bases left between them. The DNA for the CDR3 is TGTGCCAGTAGTGCTACAGGGTGGGAGAGGGTAGAAGCTTTCTTT. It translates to CASSATGWERVEAFF.

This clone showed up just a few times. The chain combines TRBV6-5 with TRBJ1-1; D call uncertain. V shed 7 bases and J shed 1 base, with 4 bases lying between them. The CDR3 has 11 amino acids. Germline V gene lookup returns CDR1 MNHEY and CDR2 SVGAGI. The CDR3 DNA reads TGTGCCAGCAAAGCGAACACTGAAGCTTTCTTT. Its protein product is CASKANTEAFF.